These 27 T cell receptor beta chains came from one sample sequenced in a study of Ad26.COV2.S vaccination and SARS-CoV-2 variants. The treatment is: some 19 received Ad26.COV2.S at low or high dose, single or two shots; roughly five received placebo; per-sample allocation not given. Specimen acquisition occurred on day 63 following the initial vaccine or placebo injection. Profiled with immunoSEQ multiplex PCR; TCRdb holds only in-frame clones, not every one. The data hold roughly 500,000 clones, with 75% to 90% observed a single time. The sequences come from peripheral blood, collected in a trial of Ad26.COV2.S vaccine versus placebo. The receptors stem from a person aged 18-65 years who received the Ad26.COV2.S COVID-19 vaccine or a placebo.

The chain uses TRBV7-8 and TRBJ1-2; D gene ambiguous. In germline, CDR1 is SGHVS, CDR2 FQNEAQ. The CDR3 contains 14 residues. With 5 bases removed from V and 8 bases from J, the gap between germline ends came to 18 bases. CDR3 protein: CASSIDLGPEGYTF. In nucleotides, the CDR3 is TGTGCCAGCAGCATAGATTTAGGCCCCGAGGGCTACACCTTC. Supplemented by reference TRBV7-8 and TRBJ1-2, the full variable domain reads GAGVSQSPRYKVAKRGQDVALRCDPISGHVSLFWYQQALGQGPEFLTYFQNEAQLDKSGLPSDRFFAERPEGSVSTLKIQRTQQEDSAVYLCASSIDLGPEGYTFGSGTRLTVV.

This rearrangement joins TRBV7-2 to TRBJ1-1; 9 nucleotides match TRBD1. V lost 5 bases and J lost 2; bases outside the gene matches: 3. The CDR3 has 14 amino acids. The germline CDR1 and CDR2 sequences are SGHTA and FQGNSA. CDR3 loop: CASSPGQGNTEAFF. The CDR3 DNA follows: TGTGCCAGCAGCCCGGGACAGGGTAACACTGAAGCTTTCTTT.

The V gene is TRBV2, the J gene TRBJ1-2, with D unresolved. Per the germline V gene, CDR1 is SNHLY and CDR2 is FYNNEI. The CDR3 sequence is 12 residues long. The V end lost 5 bases, the J end lost 0 bases, and 4 bases lay between the germline ends. In DNA form, the CDR3 reads TGTGCCAGCAGTACAACTAACTATGGCTACACCTTC. This translates into CASSTTNYGYTF. The full variable domain, with the rest looked up from reference TRBV2 and TRBJ1-2, is EPEVTQTPSHQVTQMGQEVILRCVPISNHLYFYWYRQILGQKVEFLVSFYNNEISEKSEIFDDQFSVERPDGSNFTLKIRSTKLEDSAMYFCASSTTNYGYTFGSGTRLTVV.

The chain carries TRBV7-8 and TRBJ2-7; 7 bases are shared with TRBD2. V lost 8 bases, J lost 3 bases, and 16 bases stayed unmatched. From germline, CDR1 is SGHVS and CDR2 FQNEAQ. This CDR3 spans 16 amino acids. The CDR3 region has the DNA TGTGCCAGCGCTCTTGGGGCTAGCGGTTATTTCTACGAGCAGTACGTC. This gives the protein CASALGASGYFYEQYV.

The rearrangement uses TRBV24-1 and TRBJ2-3, with D perhaps TRBD2 (6 bases). Looked up from germline, CDR1 is KGHDR and CDR2 is SFDVKD. This CDR3 has 16 amino acids. Between the trimmed V and J ends, which lost 0 bases and 2 bases, there was a span of 11 bases. Here the CDR3 reads CATSDLSGDHTDTQYF. CDR3 nucleotide sequence: TGTGCCACCAGTGATTTGTCGGGGGATCACACAGATACGCAGTATTTT.

This clone has just one count. The chain carries TRBV27 and TRBJ1-1; D is unresolved. Per germline, CDR1 MNHEY and CDR2 SMNVEV (reference sequence). V lost 5 bases and J 4 bases, leaving 14 bases between the germline ends. This CDR3 is built from 14 residues. The CDR3 nucleotides are TGTGCCAGCAGTCACGACCCTAGGTCCACTGAAGCTTTCTTT. Translating it yields CASSHDPRSTEAFF.

The V and J genes are TRBV4-1 and TRBJ1-3; 9 nucleotides align to TRBD1. CDR1 MGHRA and CDR2 YSYEKL come from the germline V gene. V lost 2 bases to trimming and J lost 5 bases; unmatched junction nucleotides: 4. This CDR3 has 15 amino acids. CDR3 sequence reads: CASSQRGTGRNTIYF. DNA of the CDR3: TGCGCCAGCAGCCAAAGGGGGACAGGGAGAAACACCATATATTTT.

This chain uses TRBV4-2 with TRBJ2-7; D gene uncertain. Trimming stripped 4 bases from V and 2 bases from J, with 15 bases between. This CDR3 comprises 15 residues. Germline V gene sequence: CDR1 LGHNA, CDR2 YNFKEQ. CDR3 coding DNA: TGTGCCAGCAGCCGCCAAGAGGTTCAGGCCTACGAGCAGTACTTC. Amino acid sequence: CASSRQEVQAYEQYF.

The chain recombines TRBV6-1 with TRBJ1-4; D not certain. The V end was cut by 1 base, the J end by 5 bases, with 14 bases between. The CDR3 contains 16 residues. Per germline, CDR1 MNHNS and CDR2 SASEGT. This CDR3 reads CASSEVMGFVNEKLFF. In DNA form, the CDR3 reads TGTGCCAGCAGTGAAGTAATGGGATTTGTAAATGAAAAACTGTTTTTT.

The chain employs TRBV7-9 and TRBJ2-7, with D possibly being TRBD1 (9 bases). Trimming took off 5 bases at V and 4 bases at J, with 21 bases between the two ends. The germline CDR1 and CDR2 sequences are SEHNR and FQNEAQ (reference sequence). This CDR3 has 16 residues. In nucleotides, the CDR3 is TGTGCCAGCAGCGCCCCGGGGGGGACAGGGTCTTACGAGCAGTACTTC. Translated: CASSAPGGTGSYEQYF.

The chain carries TRBV3-1 (or the pseudogene TRBV3-2) and TRBJ2-1; 8 nucleotides align to TRBD2. Germline V CDR1 and CDR2: LGHDT, YNNKEL (reference sequence). The CDR3 has 16 amino acids. V shed 0 bases, J shed 6 bases, and the junction held 7 bases outside the gene matches. The chain's CDR3 is CASSQDLATSVNEQFF. For the CDR3, the DNA is TGTGCCAGCAGCCAAGATCTGGCGACTAGCGTCAATGAGCAGTTCTTC.

The rearrangement joins TRBV28 to TRBJ1-1; D is unresolved. V lost 6 bases to trimming and J lost 1 base, with 9 bases between them. Per germline, CDR1 MDHEN and CDR2 SYDVKM. The CDR3 contains 13 residues. CDR3 amino acids: CASSAWENTEAFF. In nucleotides, the CDR3 is TGTGCCAGCAGCGCTTGGGAGAACACTGAAGCTTTCTTT.

CDR3 coding DNA: TGTGCCAGCAGCTCAGGACGGCTAAACACTGAAGCTTTCTTT. It specifies CASSSGRLNTEAFF. The rearrangement joins TRBV6-2 or TRBV6-3 to TRBJ1-1; D is undetermined. The CDR3 is 14 amino acids. Germline CDR1 MNHEY, CDR2 SVGEGT. V lost 6 bases to trimming and J lost 2 bases, with 13 bases between them.

The genes are TRBV7-9 and TRBJ2-5; TRBD1 matches at 7 bases. Per the germline V gene, CDR1 is SEHNR and CDR2 is FQNEAQ (reference sequence). This CDR3 is built from 15 residues. Trimming removed 4 bases from V and 1 base from J; junction bases left unmatched: 6. The CDR3 here is CASSSHRGIQETQYF. The CDR3, as DNA: TGTGCCAGCAGCTCCCACAGGGGCATCCAAGAGACCCAGTACTTC.

This clone turned up a few times. The DNA of the CDR3 is TGTGCCAGCAGCTTATTGGGACAGCAAGACCTCTTTACAAATTCACCCCTCCACTTT. It specifies CASSLLGQQDLFTNSPLHF. The chain links TRBV7-6 to TRBJ1-6, with TRBD1 matching over 7 bases. The CDR3 is 19 amino acids. Germline V gene lookup returns CDR1 SGHVS and CDR2 FNYEAQ. The V segment lost 2 bases and the J segment 7 bases; nucleotides outside the gene matches: 17.

V usage is TRBV28 and J usage is TRBJ1-6, with no clear D. Trimming left V 3 bases short and J 8 bases short, with 14 bases between. The CDR3 loop spans 15 amino acids. The germline V gene encodes CDR1 MDHEN and CDR2 SYDVKM. DNA of the CDR3: TGTGCCAGCAGTTTGGATGTAGGGTTTGATTCACCCCTCCACTTT. It yields the protein CASSLDVGFDSPLHF.

The chain joins TRBV5-8 to TRBJ1-2, with D unresolved. Between the trimmed V and J ends, which lost 0 bases and 5 bases, there was a span of 8 bases. Germline V gives CDR1 SGHTS, CDR2 YDEGEE. This CDR3 comprises 13 residues. The DNA of the CDR3 is TGTGCCAGCAGCTTGGGGGATTTTTATGGCTACACCTTC. This codes for CASSLGDFYGYTF.

This clone was recorded only once. The V call is TRBV12-5, the J call TRBJ1-2, with no clear D. This CDR3 spans 12 amino acids. The V gene's germline CDR1 is LGHNT and CDR2 FRNRAP. V was pared by 2 bases and J by 11 bases, with 12 bases between. The CDR3 sequence: CASGLSFNSYTF. In nucleotides, the CDR3 is TGTGCTAGTGGTTTGTCGTTCAACTCTTACACCTTC.

V usage is TRBV20-1 and J usage is TRBJ2-1; D is ambiguous. The CDR3 totals 13 residues. The V end was cut by 4 bases, the J end by 0 bases, with 7 bases between. CDR1 DFQATT and CDR2 SNEGSKA come from the germline V gene (reference sequence). The CDR3 is CSAIESSYNEQFF. CDR3 sequence (DNA): TGCAGTGCTATTGAAAGCTCCTACAATGAGCAGTTCTTC.

The chain joins TRBV11-3 to TRBJ2-1; D gene unclear. The CDR3 runs to 12 residues. CDR1 SGHNT and CDR2 YENEEA come from the germline V gene. With 1 base removed from V and 2 bases from J, the gap between germline ends came to 0 bases. CDR3 residues: CASSLAYNEQFF. CDR3 in DNA: TGTGCCAGCAGCTTAGCCTACAATGAGCAGTTCTTC.

This chain joins TRBV18 and TRBJ2-5; D is unclear. Trimming removed 3 bases from V and 2 bases from J, with 10 bases in between. The CDR3 spans 14 residues. Germline V gene data show CDR1 as KGHSH and CDR2 as LQKENI. CDR3 loop: CASSPTDTQETQYF. The CDR3 DNA follows: TGTGCCAGCTCACCGACCGACACTCAAGAGACCCAGTACTTC.

The DNA of the CDR3 is TGTGCCAGCAGCCTCCGTGGGACAGGGATAGACACCATATATTTT. Protein: CASSLRGTGIDTIYF. The V call is TRBV11-3, the J call TRBJ1-3; TRBD1 aligns across 9 bases. CDR1 SGHNT and CDR2 YENEEA come from the germline V gene. CDR3 length: 15 residues. With 5 bases clipped from V and 8 bases from J, the junction kept 10 bases outside the gene matches.

This sequence joins TRBV3-1 (or the pseudogene TRBV3-2) and TRBJ1-1; no clear D. The CDR3 covers 13 residues. V lost 4 bases and J 0 bases, leaving 6 bases between the germline ends. CDR1 and CDR2 (germline): LGHDT, YNNKEL (reference sequence). The DNA of the CDR3 is TGTGCCAGCAGCCCCCAGTTGAACACTGAAGCTTTCTTT. This codes for CASSPQLNTEAFF.

V and J are TRBV30 and TRBJ1-5; D uncertain. The CDR3 covers 14 residues. CDR1 is GTSNPN and CDR2 is SVGIG in the germline V gene (reference sequence). With 0 bases removed from V and 4 bases from J, the gap between germline ends came to 10 bases. This chain's CDR3 is CAWSVPGRNQPQHF. The CDR3 DNA sequence: TGTGCCTGGAGTGTACCGGGCCGTAATCAGCCCCAGCATTTT.

This chain joins TRBV11-3 and TRBJ2-3; D uncertain. Germline CDR1 reads SGHNT; CDR2 reads YENEEA. This CDR3 spans 13 amino acids. V lost 3 bases, J lost 1 base, and 5 bases lay in between. The DNA of the CDR3 is TGTGCCAGCAGCTTCGACGGCACAGATACGCAGTATTTT. Translation gives CASSFDGTDTQYF.

The chain carries TRBV10-3 and TRBJ1-2; possibly TRBD1 for D (6 bases). The V end lost 6 bases, the J end lost 6 bases, and 20 bases lay between the germline ends. This CDR3 has 15 residues. The V gene's germline CDR1 is ENHRY and CDR2 SYGVKD. The CDR3 bases are TGTGCCATCAGAGACCCTACAGGGCTTACCCATGGCTACACCTTC. This translates into CAIRDPTGLTHGYTF.

The chain couples TRBV6-5 to TRBJ1-2, with D maybe TRBD1 (6 bases). Looked up from germline, CDR1 is MNHEY and CDR2 is SVGAGI. Trimming removed 7 bases at V and 3 bases at J, with 12 bases between. The CDR3 loop spans 13 amino acids. The CDR3 spells CASTGGPYYGYTF. The CDR3 coding sequence is TGTGCCAGCACTGGGGGGCCTTACTATGGCTACACCTTC.